This TCR beta chain was captured by sequencing in a study of cytomegalovirus exposure and HLA in healthy donors. Across the whole study: From donors who were HLA-typed, an early data release held 65 million to 85 million unique TCRs.

Study-level findings and limits: Likely technical artifact: a cluster of highly shared sequence variants. Most TCR sequences were rare, but some public TCRs occurred in many donors.

PCR employed 60 Vbeta and 13 Jbeta primers. Here immunoSEQ multiplex PCR was the method, and the copy in TCRdb shows in-frame clones only, minus some. The sample holds more than 120,000 clones, approximately 78% seen once. The donors comprised healthy bone marrow donors. J was trimmed by 5 bases and V by 5 bases; bases with no gene match: 6. This CDR3 is 15 amino acids long. Germline values: CDR1 SEHNR, CDR2 FQNEAQ (reference sequence). About this clone itself: The antigen is undetermined.

This chain links TRBV7-9 with TRBJ2-1; 10 bases align to TRBD2. The receptor was isolated from a woman between 40 and 50 years old in good health and CMV-seropositive. Sequences were obtained from PBMCs. The CDR3 protein is CASSTRLAGNNEQFF. For the CDR3, the DNA is TGTGCCAGCAGCACCCGACTAGCGGGTAACAATGAGCAGTTCTTC.